Below are 10 T cell receptor beta chains sequenced from a single sample in a study of blood T cell repertoires in COVID-19 (dated by TCRdb to 2018 to 2020). Libraries were constructed by the immunoSEQ multiplex PCR assay. TCRdb provides this immuneACCESS table in a form limited to in-frame rearrangements. Some clones are lacking; in checked studies, under half of them reflect an unresolved V gene, and why the rest are absent is not known. This sample lists about 78,000 clones; more than 75% were detected once. The ten biggest clones cover around 4.5% of the sample. What was sequenced was peripheral blood. These receptors originate from a man aged 50 to 60 with active or convalescent COVID-19.

The V gene is TRBV9, the J gene TRBJ1-2; D is undetermined. The CDR3 runs 13 residues. From germline, CDR1 is SGDLS and CDR2 YYNGEE. V was shortened by 5 bases and J by 4 bases, with 12 bases between the two germline ends. The CDR3 here is CASRAGDLYGYTF. The DNA of the CDR3 is TGTGCCAGCAGGGCAGGCGACCTCTATGGCTACACCTTC. The full variable domain, completed using reference TRBV9 and TRBJ1-2, is DSGVTQTPKHLITATGQRVTLRCSPRSGDLSVYWYQQSLDQGLQFLIQYYNGEERAKGNILERFSAQQFPDLHSELNLSSLELGDSALYFCASRAGDLYGYTFGSGTRLTVV.

The chain carries TRBV19 and TRBJ2-2; D uncertain. V was pared by 0 bases and J by 1 base, with 6 bases between. The CDR3 contains 15 residues. Germline values: CDR1 LNHDA, CDR2 SQIVND (reference sequence). CDR3: CASSIDLRNTGELFF. CDR3 coding DNA: TGTGCCAGTAGTATAGATCTCCGGAACACCGGGGAGCTGTTTTTT.

The chain is built from TRBV7-2 and TRBJ2-5, with 9 bases identical to TRBD2. Germline CDR1 SGHTA, CDR2 FQGNSA. V lost 1 base to trimming and J lost 2 bases; unmatched junction nucleotides: 2. This CDR3 is built from 15 residues. CDR3 bases: TGTGCCAGCAGCTTAGGTAGCGGGGGACAAGAGACCCAGTACTTC. It yields the protein CASSLGSGGQETQYF.

The gene calls are TRBV7-2 and TRBJ2-2; D unclear. Germline V lookup: CDR1 SGHTA, CDR2 FQGNSA. V was trimmed by 3 bases and J by 0 bases, leaving 5 bases between them. The CDR3 is 14 residues long. CDR3 amino acids: CASSFTANTGELFF. The CDR3 DNA reads TGTGCCAGCAGCTTTACAGCGAACACCGGGGAGCTGTTTTTT.

The V gene is TRBV5-6, the J gene TRBJ2-3; 9 nucleotides agree with TRBD1. With V trimmed by 7 bases and J by 4 bases, 10 bases remained unmatched. From germline, CDR1 is SGHDT and CDR2 YYEEEE. The CDR3 sequence is 15 residues long. CDR3 nucleotides: TGTGCCAGCGGGTGGTGGGACAGGGATCCAGATACGCAGTATTTT. It codes for CASGWWDRDPDTQYF.

The CDR3 sequence is CASSLAGVNEQYF. The CDR3 DNA sequence: TGTGCCAGCAGCCTAGCAGGGGTCAACGAGCAGTACTTC. The V and J genes are TRBV14 and TRBJ2-7, with a possible D match to TRBD1 (6 bases). The V end lost 4 bases, the J end lost 5 bases, and 12 bases lay between the germline ends. The germline V gene has CDR1 SGHDN and CDR2 FVKESK. The CDR3 is 13 amino acids.

This rearrangement joins TRBV5-1 to TRBJ2-7, with TRBD1 matching over 10 bases. Germline loops: CDR1 SGHRS, CDR2 YFSETQ. J gave up 3 bases and V 4 bases, and 4 bases lay outside the gene matches. This CDR3 has 14 amino acids. The CDR3 sequence is CASSIGTGDYEQYV. Here the CDR3 DNA reads TGCGCCAGCAGCATAGGGACAGGGGACTACGAGCAGTACGTC.

The chain couples TRBV28 to TRBJ1-2; D may be TRBD1 (5 bases). Germline CDR1 and CDR2: MDHEN and SYDVKM. CDR3 length: 13 amino acids. V lost 2 bases, J lost 7 bases, and 11 bases lay in between. This chain's CDR3 is CASSLNQGSGYTF. DNA for the CDR3: TGTGCCAGCAGTTTAAACCAGGGCTCTGGCTACACCTTC.

The chain employs TRBV28 and TRBJ2-2; 8 bases are shared with TRBD2. J lost 2 bases, V lost 6 bases, and 5 bases had no gene match. Per the germline V gene, CDR1 is MDHEN and CDR2 is SYDVKM. The CDR3 is made up of 15 amino acids. The CDR3 sequence is CASRIAGINTGELFF. CDR3 DNA sequence: TGTGCCAGCAGAATAGCGGGGATAAACACCGGGGAGCTGTTTTTT.

In this sample, this clone turned up once. The chain is built from TRBV10-3 and TRBJ2-2; maybe TRBD1 (5 bases). The CDR3 runs 14 residues. Trimming left V 6 bases short and J 6 bases short, with 14 bases between. Germline V CDR1 and CDR2: ENHRY, SYGVKD. CDR3 loop: CAIRAVQQAGELFF. The DNA of the CDR3 is TGTGCCATCAGGGCAGTTCAACAGGCCGGGGAGCTGTTTTTT.